The 4 T cell receptor beta chains below were found in one sample sequenced in a study of blood T cells in healthy people across ages (dated by TCRdb to the mid-2010s). The library was built by means of 5' RACE. The listed sequencing device is Illumina HiSeq 2500. A second PCR of 7 to 11 cycles was performed with a sample-barcoded 5' primer and a J-beta primer mix. Through fastp at Q25 and MiXCR, TCRdb rebuilt clones from the public reads, retaining in-frame beta chains. Merged by CDR3 protein, the rows form single entries marked with the most common genes and DNA. The sample contains 1.5 million to 2 million distinct CDR3 sequences, 28% of them found a single time. Roughly 8% of the sample rests with the top ten. The sequencing input was blood. The receptors derive from a woman in her twenties or thirties in good health.

This chain uses TRBV10-3 with TRBJ1-2; no firm D call. The CDR3 loop spans 16 amino acids. Germline CDR1 is ENHRY and CDR2 is SYGVKD. Trimming pared 3 bases from V and 3 bases from J, leaving 17 bases between. The CDR3 DNA is TGTGCCATCAGTGATATGTTTGGGAATCATCACTATGGCTACACCTTC. Translated, it gives CAISDMFGNHHYGYTF.

The chain has TRBV2 and TRBJ2-5, with 16 bases aligning to TRBD2. Trimming cost V 8 bases and J 3 bases; bases outside gene matches: 3. Germline V gives CDR1 SNHLY, CDR2 FYNNEI. The CDR3 has 15 residues. The chain's CDR3 is CASRGTSGGEETQYF. For the CDR3, the DNA is TGTGCCAGCCGAGGGACTAGCGGGGGGGAAGAGACCCAGTACTTC.

J is TRBJ2-7 and V is TRBV28, with 7 positions matching TRBD1. Looked up from germline, CDR1 is MDHEN and CDR2 is SYDVKM. J lost 3 bases, V lost 5 bases, and 7 bases had no gene match. The CDR3 is 14 amino acids. This CDR3 reads CASSKRQGVYEQYF. The DNA of the CDR3 is TGTGCCAGCAGTAAAAGACAGGGAGTCTACGAGCAGTACTTC.

This clonotype was observed a few times. V and J are TRBV28 and TRBJ1-2, with 7 nucleotides matching TRBD1. With V trimmed by 6 bases and J by 4 bases, 8 bases remained unmatched. The CDR3 runs to 14 residues. CDR1 is MDHEN and CDR2 is SYDVKM in the germline V gene. The CDR3 DNA reads as TGTGCCAGCAGCCGACAGGGCCAACCCTATGGCTACACCTTC. Protein product: CASSRQGQPYGYTF.